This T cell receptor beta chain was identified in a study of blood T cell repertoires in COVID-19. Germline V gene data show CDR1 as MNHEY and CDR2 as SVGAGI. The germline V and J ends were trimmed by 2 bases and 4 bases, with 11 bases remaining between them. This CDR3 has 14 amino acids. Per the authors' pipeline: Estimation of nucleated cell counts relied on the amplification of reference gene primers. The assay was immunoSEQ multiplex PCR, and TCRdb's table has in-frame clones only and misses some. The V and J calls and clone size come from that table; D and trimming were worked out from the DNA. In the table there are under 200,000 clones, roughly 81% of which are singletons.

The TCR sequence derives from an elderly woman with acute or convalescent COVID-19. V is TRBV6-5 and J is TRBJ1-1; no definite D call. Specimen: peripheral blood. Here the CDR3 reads CASSYLLSGTEAFF. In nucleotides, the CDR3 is TGTGCCAGCAGTTACCTACTCTCTGGCACTGAAGCTTTCTTT.